Below, 5 T cell receptor beta chains from the same sample are listed, as sequenced in a study of T cell clonality in common variable immunodeficiency. Here immunoSEQ multiplex PCR was the method, and the copy in TCRdb shows in-frame clones only, minus some. The sample has tens of thousands of clones, none seen only once; the top ten hold 5.4%. The specimen was peripheral blood mononuclear cells. Receptors originate from a person aged 18 to 69 in good health.

This clone was picked up many times. The read halts 3 residues ahead of the CDR3 end, with the missing end drawn from the germline J gene. This rearrangement joins TRBV20-1 to TRBJ2-1, with TRBD2 matching over 9 bases. V lost 1 base, J lost 5 bases, and 6 bases stayed unmatched. Per the germline V gene, CDR1 is DFQATT and CDR2 is SNEGSKA (reference sequence). The CDR3 has 15 amino acids. CDR3 protein: CSARVLSGGNNEQFF. The DNA read from the CDR3 is TGCAGTGCTAGAGTCCTTAGCGGGGGTAACAATGAG.

This clone was seen many times. The read is 3 residues too short to cover the CDR3 end, so that end is filled in from the germline J gene. This chain links TRBV5-4 with TRBJ2-7, with 7 nucleotides matching TRBD1. The CDR3 is 15 amino acids. The V segment lost 2 bases and the J segment 0 bases; nucleotides outside the gene matches: 5. Germline V lookup: CDR1 SGHNT, CDR2 YYREEE (reference sequence). CDR3 in amino acids: CASSFLDRSSYEQYF. Partial CDR3 DNA: TGTGCCAGCAGCTTCTTGGACAGGTCCTCCTACGAG. Supplemented by reference TRBV5-4 and TRBJ2-7, the full variable domain reads ETGVTQSPTHLIKTRGQQVTLRCSSQSGHNTVSWYQQALGQGPQFIFQYYREEENGRGNFPPRFSGLQFPNYSSELNVNALELDDSALYLCASSFLDRSSYEQYFGPGTRLTVT.

This clone occurred many times. From the germline J gene comes the end of the CDR3, since the read stops 3 residues before it. The chain joins TRBV7-7 to TRBJ2-1, with D perhaps TRBD1 (6 bases). This CDR3 region has 14 residues. Germline V CDR1 and CDR2: SSHAT, FNYEAQ (reference sequence). With 1 base removed from V and 8 bases from J, the gap between germline ends came to 12 bases. CDR3 region: CASSLGVGGDEQFF. Partial CDR3 DNA: TGTGCCAGCAGCTTAGGAGTAGGGGGAGATGAG.

This clone was detected ten times or more. The CDR3 loop is CASSLDRAASTDTQYF. Incomplete CDR3 DNA: TGTGCCAGCAGCTTGGACAGGGCTGCTAGCACAGATACG. This chain links TRBV5-4 with TRBJ2-3; D is perhaps TRBD1 (6 bases). The observed sequence ends 3 residues before the CDR3 terminus, with the missing tail filled in from the germline J gene. The germline V and J ends were trimmed by 0 bases and 0 bases, with 11 bases remaining between them. Germline CDR1 SGHNT, CDR2 YYREEE (reference sequence). The CDR3 covers 16 residues.

This clone was counted at least ten times. From the germline J gene comes the end of the CDR3, since the read stops 3 residues before it. The chain combines TRBV19 with TRBJ1-5; the match to TRBD1 covers 10 bases. Per germline, CDR1 LNHDA and CDR2 SQIVND (reference sequence). CDR3 length equals 15 residues. After removal of 2 bases from V and 9 bases from J, the junction contained 7 bases not matched to a gene. CDR3 sequence: CASSIKGQGVMPQHF. CDR3 bases read: TGTGCCAGTAGTATAAAAGGACAGGGGGTCATGCCC.